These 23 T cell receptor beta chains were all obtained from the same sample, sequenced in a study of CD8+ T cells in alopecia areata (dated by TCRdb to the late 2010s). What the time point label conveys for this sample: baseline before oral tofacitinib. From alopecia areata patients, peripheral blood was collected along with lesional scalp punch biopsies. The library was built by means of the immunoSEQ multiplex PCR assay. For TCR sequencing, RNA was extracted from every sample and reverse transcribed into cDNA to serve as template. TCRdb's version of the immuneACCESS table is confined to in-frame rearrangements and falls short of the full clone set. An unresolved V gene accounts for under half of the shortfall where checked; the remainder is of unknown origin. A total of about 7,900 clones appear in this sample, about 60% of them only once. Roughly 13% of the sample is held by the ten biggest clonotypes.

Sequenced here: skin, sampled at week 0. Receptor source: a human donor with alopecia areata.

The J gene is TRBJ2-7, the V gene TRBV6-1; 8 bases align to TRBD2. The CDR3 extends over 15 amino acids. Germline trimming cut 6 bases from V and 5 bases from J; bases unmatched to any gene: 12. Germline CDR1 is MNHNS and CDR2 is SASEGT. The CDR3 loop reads CASSSGGREADEQYF. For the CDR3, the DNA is TGTGCCAGCAGCTCCGGGGGGCGGGAGGCGGACGAGCAGTACTTC.

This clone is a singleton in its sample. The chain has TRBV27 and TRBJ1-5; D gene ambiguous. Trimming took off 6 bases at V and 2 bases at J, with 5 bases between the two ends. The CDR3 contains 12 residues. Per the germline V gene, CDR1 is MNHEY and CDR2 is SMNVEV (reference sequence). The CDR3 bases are TGTGCCAGCAGCACGGGCAATCAGCCCCAGCATTTT. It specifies CASSTGNQPQHF.

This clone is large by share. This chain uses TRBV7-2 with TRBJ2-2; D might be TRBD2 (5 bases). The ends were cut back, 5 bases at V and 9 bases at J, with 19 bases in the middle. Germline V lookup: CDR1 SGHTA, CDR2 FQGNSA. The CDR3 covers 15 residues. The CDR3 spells CASSPLGGYRRELFF. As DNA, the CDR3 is TGTGCCAGCAGCCCGCTCGGCGGGTACCGCAGGGAGCTGTTTTTT.

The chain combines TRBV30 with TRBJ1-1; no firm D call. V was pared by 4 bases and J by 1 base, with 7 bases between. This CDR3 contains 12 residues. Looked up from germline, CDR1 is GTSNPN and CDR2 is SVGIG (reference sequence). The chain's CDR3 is CAWKSRNTEAFF. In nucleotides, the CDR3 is TGTGCCTGGAAGAGTAGGAACACTGAAGCTTTCTTT.

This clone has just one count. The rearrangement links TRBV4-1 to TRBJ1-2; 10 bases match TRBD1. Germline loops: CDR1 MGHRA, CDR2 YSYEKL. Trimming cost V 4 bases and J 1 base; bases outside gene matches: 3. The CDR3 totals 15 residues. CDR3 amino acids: CASSRGTGVNYGYTF. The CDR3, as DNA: TGCGCCAGCAGCCGAGGGACAGGGGTTAACTATGGCTACACCTTC.

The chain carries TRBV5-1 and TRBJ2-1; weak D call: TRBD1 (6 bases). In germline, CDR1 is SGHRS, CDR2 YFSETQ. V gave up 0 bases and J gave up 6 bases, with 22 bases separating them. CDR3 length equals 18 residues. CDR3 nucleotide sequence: TGCGCCAGCAGCTTGGGCCCAGGGGCTAGCAGGTTTCTCAATGAGCAGTTCTTC. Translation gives CASSLGPGASRFLNEQFF.

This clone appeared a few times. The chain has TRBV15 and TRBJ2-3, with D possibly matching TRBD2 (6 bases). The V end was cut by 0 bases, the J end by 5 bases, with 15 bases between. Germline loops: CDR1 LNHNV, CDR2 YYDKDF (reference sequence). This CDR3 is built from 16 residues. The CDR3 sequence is CATSRERGGTGDTQYF. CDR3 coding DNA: TGTGCCACCAGCAGAGAGAGGGGAGGCACGGGAGATACGCAGTATTTT.

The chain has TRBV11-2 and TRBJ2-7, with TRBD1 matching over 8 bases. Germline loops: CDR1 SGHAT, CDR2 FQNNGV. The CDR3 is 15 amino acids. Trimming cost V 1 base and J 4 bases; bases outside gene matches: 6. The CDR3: CASSLAAGGGYEQYF. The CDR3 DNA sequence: TGTGCCAGCAGCTTAGCGGCAGGGGGCGGTTACGAGCAGTACTTC.

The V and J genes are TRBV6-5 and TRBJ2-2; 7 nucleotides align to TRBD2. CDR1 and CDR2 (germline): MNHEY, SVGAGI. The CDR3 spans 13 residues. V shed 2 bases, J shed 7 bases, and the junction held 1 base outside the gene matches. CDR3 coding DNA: TGTGCCAGCAGTTACCGGGGGGACGGGGAGCTGTTTTTT. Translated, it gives CASSYRGDGELFF.

The DNA of the CDR3 is TGCAGCGCAAGACGAGGGGACAGGGGCACCGGGGAGCTGTTTTTT. Encoded protein: CSARRGDRGTGELFF. The gene calls are TRBV29-1 and TRBJ2-2; TRBD1 aligns across 10 bases. CDR1 is SQVTM and CDR2 is ANQGSEA in the germline V gene. This CDR3 has 15 amino acids. V lost 7 bases, J lost 4 bases, and 9 bases stayed unmatched.

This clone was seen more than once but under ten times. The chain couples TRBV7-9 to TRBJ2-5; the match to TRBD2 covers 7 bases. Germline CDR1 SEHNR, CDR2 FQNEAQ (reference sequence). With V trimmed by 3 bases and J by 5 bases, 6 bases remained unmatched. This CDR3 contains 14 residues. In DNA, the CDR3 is TGTGCCAGCAGCTTCGGGGGGTCGTGGGAGACCCAGTACTTC. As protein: CASSFGGSWETQYF.

The CDR3 sequence: CASTHTGTDQETQYF. The CDR3 DNA sequence: TGTGCCAGCACCCATACGGGAACAGACCAAGAGACCCAGTACTTC. V is TRBV21-1 and J is TRBJ2-5; TRBD2 reflects the table's D call only, with no check against the DNA. TRBV21-1 is an annotated pseudogene. The length of the CDR3 is 15 residues.

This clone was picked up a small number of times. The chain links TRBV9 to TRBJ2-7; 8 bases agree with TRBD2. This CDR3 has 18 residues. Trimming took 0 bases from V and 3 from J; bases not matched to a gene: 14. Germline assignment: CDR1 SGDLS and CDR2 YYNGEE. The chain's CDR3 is CASSVVGRLAGYLYEQYF. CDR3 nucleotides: TGTGCCAGCAGCGTAGTGGGGCGGCTAGCGGGTTATCTCTACGAGCAGTACTTC.

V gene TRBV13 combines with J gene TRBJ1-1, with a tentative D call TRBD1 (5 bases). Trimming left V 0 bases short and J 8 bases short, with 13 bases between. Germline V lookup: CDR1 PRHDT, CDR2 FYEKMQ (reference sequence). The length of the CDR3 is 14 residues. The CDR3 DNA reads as TGTGCCAGCAGCTTAGGCCAGGGAGGAATAGAAGCTTTCTTT. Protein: CASSLGQGGIEAFF.

The CDR3 DNA is TGTGCCAGCAGCCAGGAGGGACTAGCGGGAGTGGGCGACGAGCAGTACTTC. Its translation is CASSQEGLAGVGDEQYF. The gene calls are TRBV4-2 and TRBJ2-5; TRBD2 matches 14 bases. The DNA end favors TRBJ2-7, so the J call may be wrong. CDR1 LGHNA and CDR2 YNFKEQ come from the germline V gene. The CDR3 sequence is 17 residues long.

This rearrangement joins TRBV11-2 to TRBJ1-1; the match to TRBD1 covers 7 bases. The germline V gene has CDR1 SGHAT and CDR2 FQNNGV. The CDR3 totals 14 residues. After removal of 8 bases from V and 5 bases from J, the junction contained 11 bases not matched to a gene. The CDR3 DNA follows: TGTGCCAGCGGATCAGGACAGGCTGGGACTGAAGCTTTCTTT. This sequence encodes CASGSGQAGTEAFF.

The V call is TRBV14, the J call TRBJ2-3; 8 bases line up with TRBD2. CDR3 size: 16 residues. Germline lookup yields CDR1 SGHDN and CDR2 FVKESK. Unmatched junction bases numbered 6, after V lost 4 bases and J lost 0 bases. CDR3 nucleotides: TGTGCCAGCAGCCCTTGGGCTAGCGGGAGCACAGATACGCAGTATTTT. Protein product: CASSPWASGSTDTQYF. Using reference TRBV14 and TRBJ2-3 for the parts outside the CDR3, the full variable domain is EAGVTQFPSHSVIEKGQTVTLRCDPISGHDNLYWYRRVMGKEIKFLLHFVKESKQDESGMPNNRFLAERTGGTYSTLKVQPAELEDSGVYFCASSPWASGSTDTQYFGPGTRLTVL.

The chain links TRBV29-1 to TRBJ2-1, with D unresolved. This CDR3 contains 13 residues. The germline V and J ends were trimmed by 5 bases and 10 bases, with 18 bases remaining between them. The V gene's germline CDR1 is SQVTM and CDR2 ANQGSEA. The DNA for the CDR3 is TGCAGCGTTAGACAATTCCAAGAAGGGGAGCAGTTCTTC. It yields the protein CSVRQFQEGEQFF.

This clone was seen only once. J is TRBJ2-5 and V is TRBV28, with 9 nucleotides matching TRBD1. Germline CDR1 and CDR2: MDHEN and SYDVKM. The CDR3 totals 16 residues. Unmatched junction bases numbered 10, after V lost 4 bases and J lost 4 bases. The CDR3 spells CASSSPSGQGRETQYF. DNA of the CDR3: TGTGCCAGCAGTTCCCCTTCGGGACAGGGTCGAGAGACCCAGTACTTC.

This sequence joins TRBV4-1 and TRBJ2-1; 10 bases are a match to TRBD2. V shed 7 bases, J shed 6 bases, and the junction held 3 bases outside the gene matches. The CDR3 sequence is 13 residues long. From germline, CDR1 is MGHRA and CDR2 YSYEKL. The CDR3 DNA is TGCGCCAGCAACGGACTAGCGGTCAATGAGCAGTTCTTC. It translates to CASNGLAVNEQFF.

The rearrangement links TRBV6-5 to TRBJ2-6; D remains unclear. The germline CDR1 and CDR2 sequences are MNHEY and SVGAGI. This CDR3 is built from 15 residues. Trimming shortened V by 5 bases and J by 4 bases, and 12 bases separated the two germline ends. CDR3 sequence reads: CASSLSLSGANVLTF. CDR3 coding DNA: TGTGCCAGCAGTCTAAGTCTCTCCGGGGCCAACGTCCTGACTTTC.

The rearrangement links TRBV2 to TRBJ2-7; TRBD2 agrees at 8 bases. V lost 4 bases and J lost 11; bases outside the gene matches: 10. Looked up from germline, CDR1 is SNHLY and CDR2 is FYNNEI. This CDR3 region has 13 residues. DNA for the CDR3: TGTGCCAGCAGTGTAAAAGCGGGAGTGGATAAGTACTTC. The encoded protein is CASSVKAGVDKYF.

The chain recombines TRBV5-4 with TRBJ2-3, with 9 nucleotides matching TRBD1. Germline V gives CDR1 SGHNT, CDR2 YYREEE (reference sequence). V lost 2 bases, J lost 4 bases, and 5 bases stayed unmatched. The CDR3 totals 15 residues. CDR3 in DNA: TGTGCCAGCAGCTTTGAAGACAGGGGGGCAGATACGCAGTATTTT. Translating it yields CASSFEDRGADTQYF.